This record covers a single T cell receptor (beta chain). The antigen remains unidentified. Exclusion applied to patients with autoimmune disease history or systemic immunosuppression. This CDR3 region has 16 residues. Germline loops: CDR1 LGHNA, CDR2 YNFKEQ. Trimming cost V 0 bases and J 3 bases, with 14 bases left between them. These data come from a study of OX40 agonist ivuxolimab in advanced cancers. The overall study: Every 2 weeks, patients received ivuxolimab intravenously, dosed at 0.01 to 10 mg/kg. Findings and caveats of the study: CD8+ T cells showed, on average, more clonal expansion than CD4+ cells. The study did not work out the antigen specificity of the expanded peripheral T cells.

Measured with immunoSEQ multiplex PCR; TCRdb has only the in-frame clones, and not every one. The data show about 48,000 clones, around 84% seen once. The TCR was taken from an adult with an advanced solid tumor such as melanoma, head and neck, liver or kidney cancer. The chain links TRBV4-2 to TRBJ1-2; D is ambiguous. The material sequenced was CD4+ or CD8+ T cells sorted from blood, taken in a trial of the OX40 agonist ivuxolimab. CDR3 in amino acids: CASSQDLGVRYYGYTF. CDR3 DNA: TGTGCCAGCAGCCAAGATTTGGGCGTTCGCTACTATGGCTACACCTTC.